The next 8 T cell receptor beta chains were all read from a single sample in a study of blood T cell repertoires in COVID-19. Sequencing used immunoSEQ multiplex PCR; TCRdb keeps in-frame clones, though not all of them. The sample records around 120,000 clones, about two thirds being singletons. The sample comprised peripheral blood. The source of these receptors is a human donor with acute or convalescent COVID-19. The donor label of this sample is uncertain.

The V call is TRBV12-3 or TRBV12-4, the J call TRBJ1-6; D might be TRBD1 (6 bases). The CDR3 is 13 residues long. The germline V and J ends were trimmed by 10 bases and 7 bases, with 14 bases remaining between them. CDR3 loop: CATTGTQNSPLHF. The CDR3 DNA follows: TGTGCCACGACAGGTACCCAAAATTCACCCCTCCACTTT.

The chain has TRBV7-3 and TRBJ2-5; 8 bases map to TRBD2. The germline V gene has CDR1 SGHTA and CDR2 FQGTGA. The length of the CDR3 is 15 residues. The V and J ends lost 2 bases and 1 base, in that order; junction bases with no gene match: 3. CDR3: CASSLFGGAQETQYF. CDR3 bases: TGTGCCAGCAGCTTATTCGGGGGGGCCCAAGAGACCCAGTACTTC.

The V call is TRBV29-1, the J call TRBJ1-2; D is undetermined. Germline V gene lookup returns CDR1 SQVTM and CDR2 ANQGSEA. Between the trimmed V and J ends, which lost 3 bases and 2 bases, there was a span of 7 bases. This CDR3 spans 12 amino acids. This CDR3 reads CSVERMNYGYTF. CDR3 coding DNA: TGCAGCGTTGAGCGTATGAACTATGGCTACACCTTC.

The chain employs TRBV29-1 and TRBJ2-5, with 8 bases identical to TRBD1. Germline CDR1 reads SQVTM; CDR2 reads ANQGSEA. Unmatched junction bases numbered 10, after V lost 2 bases and J lost 5 bases. CDR3 length: 15 amino acids. The CDR3 reads CSVERAGGAGETQYF. For the CDR3, the DNA is TGCAGCGTTGAAAGGGCAGGGGGCGCGGGGGAGACCCAGTACTTC.

The chain couples TRBV18 to TRBJ2-5, with a possible D match to TRBD1 (6 bases). The CDR3 is made up of 13 amino acids. Trimming left V 6 bases short and J 4 bases short, with 12 bases between. Germline V gives CDR1 KGHSH, CDR2 LQKENI. The CDR3 DNA reads as TGTGCCAGCTCCACAGGGTTAGGAGAGACCCAGTACTTC. Encoded protein: CASSTGLGETQYF. Looking up the rest from reference TRBV18 and TRBJ2-5 gives the full variable domain: NAGVMQNPRHLVRRRGQEARLRCSPMKGHSHVYWYRQLPEEGLKFMVYLQKENIIDESGMPKERFSAEFPKEGPSILRIQQVVRGDSAAYFCASSTGLGETQYFGPGTRLLVL.

The CDR3 coding sequence is TGTGCCAGCTCGTTGACAGGGCACCAAGAGACCCAGTACTTC. The encoded protein is CASSLTGHQETQYF. The genes are TRBV18 and TRBJ2-5; 7 nucleotides match TRBD1. CDR1 is KGHSH and CDR2 is LQKENI in the germline V gene. The CDR3 runs to 14 residues. J gave up 0 bases and V 6 bases, and 4 bases lay outside the gene matches.

This chain links TRBV7-7 with TRBJ2-3; 7 positions match TRBD1. The CDR3 runs 15 residues. Germline V gives CDR1 SSHAT, CDR2 FNYEAQ (reference sequence). The V segment lost 1 base and the J segment 5 bases; nucleotides outside the gene matches: 6. The CDR3 bases are TGTGCCAGCAGCTTAGGACAGGGAGTCGGAGATACGCAGTATTTT. Protein sequence: CASSLGQGVGDTQYF.

The V and J genes are TRBV7-6 and TRBJ2-3; TRBD2 agrees at 9 bases. V dropped 1 base and J dropped 4; count of bases not matched to a gene: 12. This CDR3 spans 18 amino acids. Germline V gene lookup returns CDR1 SGHVS and CDR2 FNYEAQ. The DNA of the CDR3 is TGTGCCAGCAGCTTAGGAGGTTCCAGCGGGGGGAGTCCAGATACGCAGTATTTT. Residues: CASSLGGSSGGSPDTQYF.